This section outlines one T cell receptor (beta chain) sequence together with its context. Method: immunoSEQ multiplex PCR; TCRdb's copy keeps in-frame clones and lacks some. In the table there are more than 300,000 clones, approximately 90% of which are singletons. These data come from a study of blood T cell repertoires in COVID-19. Overall study: Sites across the United States, Italy and Spain contributed samples from acute and convalescent COVID-19.

V lost 4 bases to trimming and J lost 7 bases, with 11 bases between them. The CDR3 is 13 amino acids. Germline V gene sequence: CDR1 SGHRS, CDR2 YFSETQ. Living in 24 US areas, the participants were between roughly 18 and 90 years of age. Participant reports of clinical history set cohort assignment. Cohort 3 recovered donors had two negative PCRs, clearance, or symptom resolution. This rearrangement joins TRBV5-1 to TRBJ2-2; D gene uncertain. Sequencing was carried out using PBMCs or T cells enriched from blood (not recorded which). The sequence was obtained from a woman between 18 and 29 years old who had recovered from COVID-19. The CDR3 DNA follows: TGCGCCAGCAGCCTACGGAGTGGCGGGGAGCTGTTTTTT. The encoded protein is CASSLRSGGELFF.